This entry lists 31 T cell receptor beta chains sequenced from one sample in a study of blood T cell repertoires in COVID-19 (dated by TCRdb to the early 2020s). Library preparation was by the immunoSEQ multiplex PCR assay. TCRdb limited this immuneACCESS table to in-frame rearrangements with V and J called. A share of clones is missing; checked studies link under half to unresolved V genes, and the rest is unexplained. The table for this sample lists approximately 230,000 clones; roughly 79% of them were counted only once. The ten largest make up 15% of the sample. The sequenced sample consisted of PBMCs or T cells enriched from blood (not recorded which). These receptors came from a man aged 35 to 55 who had recovered from COVID-19.

The rearrangement uses TRBV27 and TRBJ1-1; D is uncertain. This CDR3 region has 13 residues. Per the germline V gene, CDR1 is MNHEY and CDR2 is SMNVEV (reference sequence). Trimming cost V 3 bases and J 11 bases, with 16 bases left between them. The DNA for the CDR3 is TGTGCCAGCAGTTTCCCGGGATCTCGGAAGGCTTTCTTT. Its protein product is CASSFPGSRKAFF.

V gene TRBV29-1 combines with J gene TRBJ2-7, with D possibly TRBD2 on 6 matching bases. V lost 7 bases to trimming and J lost 3 bases, with 13 bases between them. This CDR3 spans 12 amino acids. The germline CDR1 and CDR2 sequences are SQVTM and ANQGSEA. The CDR3 loop is CSGGRRGYEQYF. CDR3 DNA: TGCAGCGGGGGACGGAGGGGCTACGAGCAGTACTTC.

This clone was picked up one time. This chain connects TRBV20-1 to TRBJ1-6; 8 bases align to TRBD1. The trim removed 3 bases at V and 8 bases at J, leaving 3 bases unmatched. Germline V CDR1 and CDR2: DFQATT, SNEGSKA (reference sequence). The CDR3 is 13 residues long. This chain's CDR3 is CSASTGGYSPLHF. CDR3 DNA sequence: TGCAGTGCTAGTACAGGGGGATATTCACCCCTCCACTTT.

This chain uses TRBV20-1 with TRBJ1-2; D unclear. The CDR3 is 13 residues long. Trimming removed 3 bases at V and 0 bases at J, with 8 bases between. Germline CDR1 DFQATT, CDR2 SNEGSKA (reference sequence). CDR3 DNA: TGCAGTGCTAGTGGAGAGACTAACTATGGCTACACCTTC. Encoded protein: CSASGETNYGYTF.

The chain recombines TRBV5-5 with TRBJ1-2; D possibly corresponds to TRBD1 (6 bases). V lost 0 bases and J 1 base, leaving 10 bases between the germline ends. The CDR3 extends over 15 amino acids. Germline values: CDR1 SGHKS, CDR2 YYEKEE (reference sequence). For the CDR3, the DNA is TGTGCCAGCAGCTTGGCAGGGGCCTTTAACTATGGCTACACCTTC. It yields the protein CASSLAGAFNYGYTF.

The rearrangement joins TRBV5-1 to TRBJ1-5; a possible D gene is TRBD1 (5 bases). The CDR3 length is 14 residues. V dropped 4 bases and J dropped 5 bases, with 13 bases sitting between them. Germline V CDR1 and CDR2: SGHRS, YFSETQ. CDR3 protein: CASSLGSGDQPQHF. For the CDR3, the DNA is TGCGCCAGCAGCCTCGGGTCGGGGGATCAGCCCCAGCATTTT.

The chain is built from TRBV3-1 (or the pseudogene TRBV3-2) and TRBJ2-7, with 8 bases lining up with TRBD2. The CDR3 is 15 residues long. V trimming: 4 bases; J trimming: 6 bases; junction bases outside the gene matches: 11. Germline V gene lookup returns CDR1 LGHDT and CDR2 YNNKEL (reference sequence). In DNA, the CDR3 is TGTGCCAGCAGCCGCCCGGCGGGGGGAAGCGGCGAGCAGTACTTC. It yields the protein CASSRPAGGSGEQYF.

V gene TRBV5-4 combines with J gene TRBJ2-5; the match to TRBD2 covers 13 bases. The CDR3 has 18 amino acids. Germline CDR1 and CDR2: SGHNT and YYREEE (reference sequence). V lost 5 bases and J lost 2; bases outside the gene matches: 12. DNA of the CDR3: TGTGCCAGCAGACCCGGGACTAGCGGGGAGGGCCAACAAGAGACCCAGTACTTC. This codes for CASRPGTSGEGQQETQYF.

The V gene is TRBV5-4, the J gene TRBJ1-1, with D tentatively TRBD1 (6 bases). The CDR3 length is 14 residues. V lost 10 bases, J lost 5 bases, and 21 bases lay in between. Germline V lookup: CDR1 SGHNT, CDR2 YYREEE (reference sequence). The CDR3, as DNA: TGTGCCTATCATCCGGGGGGCTATGGGACTGAAGCTTTCTTT. Its translation: CAYHPGGYGTEAFF.

V gene TRBV4-3 combines with J gene TRBJ2-3; TRBD2 aligns across 9 bases. Germline values: CDR1 LGHNA, CDR2 YSLEER. V trimming: 6 bases; J trimming: 6 bases; junction bases outside the gene matches: 16. The length of the CDR3 is 17 residues. DNA for the CDR3: TGCGCCAGCAGGGATGCGGGGGGGCCAGGGGGGAGGGATACGCAGTATTTT. It codes for CASRDAGGPGGRDTQYF.

This chain joins TRBV11-2 and TRBJ2-1; no clear D gene. V gave up 5 bases and J gave up 0 bases, with 8 bases separating them. The CDR3 has 14 amino acids. Germline values: CDR1 SGHAT, CDR2 FQNNGV. CDR3 sequence (DNA): TGTGCCAGCAGCGAACAGAGCTCCTACAATGAGCAGTTCTTC. As protein: CASSEQSSYNEQFF.

The J gene is TRBJ2-1, the V gene TRBV5-4; tentatively, D is TRBD2 (5 bases). Germline values: CDR1 SGHNT, CDR2 YYREEE (reference sequence). V lost 1 base and J lost 7, with 21 bases in between. The CDR3 length is 17 residues. DNA for the CDR3: TGTGCCAGCAGCTTGAGAATCTTACGGGAAATTCTTAATGAGCAGTTCTTC. The encoded protein is CASSLRILREILNEQFF.

This rearrangement joins TRBV7-2 to TRBJ1-5, with D possibly being TRBD1 (5 bases). CDR3 length: 15 residues. V lost 5 bases and J 3 bases, leaving 14 bases between the germline ends. Germline-derived CDR1 and CDR2 are SGHTA and FQGNSA. The CDR3 region is CASSTDRQPNQPQHF. CDR3 in DNA: TGTGCCAGCAGCACGGATAGACAGCCCAATCAGCCCCAGCATTTT. Full variable domain (rest looked up from reference TRBV7-2 and TRBJ1-5): GAGVSQSPSNKVTEKGKDVELRCDPISGHTALYWYRQSLGQGLEFLIYFQGNSAPDKSGLPSDRFSAERTGGSVSTLTIQRTQQEDSAVYLCASSTDRQPNQPQHFGDGTRLSIL.

The genes are TRBV23-1 and TRBJ2-5, with TRBD1 as a possible D gene (6 bases). TRBV23-1 is an ORF; its function is uncertain. The CDR3 consists of 15 residues. The germline V and J ends were trimmed by 6 bases and 2 bases, with 16 bases remaining between them. The CDR3 DNA follows: TGCGCCAGCAGATTGCCCGGGACACCACAAGAGACCCAGTACTTC. Protein: CASRLPGTPQETQYF.

V and J are TRBV2 and TRBJ1-3; D is unclear. With 5 bases removed from V and 4 bases from J, the gap between germline ends came to 18 bases. The CDR3 covers 16 residues. CDR1 is SNHLY and CDR2 is FYNNEI in the germline V gene. The CDR3 nucleotides read TGTGCCAGCAGTCTATCAGTGCGGGCGTCCGGAAACACCATATATTTT. Its protein is CASSLSVRASGNTIYF.

The chain couples TRBV9 to TRBJ1-2; D is ambiguous. The CDR3 has 13 amino acids. The V gene lost 7 bases and the J gene lost 8 bases, with 18 bases spanning the gap. The V gene's germline CDR1 is SGDLS and CDR2 YYNGEE. The CDR3 is CASGEPSTGGYTF. Written as DNA, the CDR3 is TGTGCCAGCGGAGAGCCTTCTACTGGCGGCTACACCTTC.

The CDR3 DNA reads TGTGCCAGCAGCGTAGGACTGAACAATGAGCAGTTCTTC. As protein: CASSVGLNNEQFF. This chain joins TRBV7-9 and TRBJ2-1; tentative D call: TRBD2 (5 bases). The germline V gene encodes CDR1 SEHNR and CDR2 FQNEAQ (reference sequence). The CDR3 runs to 13 residues. Between the trimmed V and J ends, which lost 5 bases and 5 bases, there was a span of 10 bases.

This clone was detected only once. The chain joins TRBV1 to TRBJ2-2; the tabulated D call, TRBD2, remains unverified against the DNA. TRBV1 corresponds to a pseudogene. The CDR3 runs 19 residues. The CDR3 DNA reads TGCACCAGCAGCGAAGCCCTTAGCGGGGGGAACGCGAACACCGGGGAGCTGTTTTTT. It is translated as CTSSEALSGGNANTGELFF.

The rearrangement uses TRBV7-2 and TRBJ2-7, with TRBD1 matching over 8 bases. Per the germline V gene, CDR1 is SGHTA and CDR2 is FQGNSA. J gave up 0 bases and V 5 bases, and 6 bases lay outside the gene matches. This CDR3 has 15 amino acids. The CDR3 nucleotides read TGTGCCAGCAGCACAGGGGGACAGTCCTCCTACGAGCAGTACTTC. Its translation: CASSTGGQSSYEQYF.

The CDR3 loop reads CASSYAGGLSYEQYF. In DNA, the CDR3 is TGTGCCAGCAGTTACGCGGGGGGGTTATCCTACGAGCAGTACTTC. V gene TRBV6-5 combines with J gene TRBJ2-7; 9 bases are shared with TRBD2. This CDR3 comprises 15 residues. Per germline, CDR1 MNHEY and CDR2 SVGAGI. V shed 2 bases, J shed 1 base, and the junction held 3 bases outside the gene matches.

This clone was seen a few times. The V gene is TRBV7-2, the J gene TRBJ1-5, with a possible D match to TRBD1 (5 bases). Trimming left V 5 bases short and J 3 bases short, with 14 bases between. CDR1 and CDR2 from the germline V gene are SGHTA and FQGNSA. The CDR3 is made up of 15 amino acids. This CDR3 is CASSHSTVLNQPQHF. The CDR3 DNA is TGTGCCAGCAGCCATTCGACAGTCCTCAATCAGCCCCAGCATTTT.

The chain employs TRBV27 and TRBJ2-1, with TRBD2 matching over 9 bases. Trimming removed 2 bases from V and 3 bases from J; junction bases left unmatched: 2. Germline CDR1 reads MNHEY; CDR2 reads SMNVEV (reference sequence). CDR3 length equals 15 residues. For the CDR3, the DNA is TGTGCCAGCAGTTTACTAGCGGGAAGCTACAATGAGCAGTTCTTC. This gives the protein CASSLLAGSYNEQFF.

The chain recombines TRBV3-1 (or the pseudogene TRBV3-2) with TRBJ2-1, with D perhaps TRBD2 (5 bases). The V gene lost 5 bases and the J gene lost 1 base, with 9 bases spanning the gap. CDR3 size: 14 residues. Looked up from germline, CDR1 is LGHDT and CDR2 is YNNKEL (reference sequence). The DNA for the CDR3 is TGTGCCAGCAGCGATCGGGGATCCTACAATGAGCAGTTCTTC. Its translation: CASSDRGSYNEQFF.

J is TRBJ2-5 and V is TRBV30; D gene ambiguous. This CDR3 has 12 residues. V lost 3 bases and J 5 bases, leaving 10 bases between the germline ends. CDR1 and CDR2 (germline): GTSNPN, SVGIG (reference sequence). The DNA for the CDR3 is TGTGCCTGGAGCGTAGAGGTGGAGACCCAGTACTTC. Protein: CAWSVEVETQYF.

The V and J genes are TRBV5-4 and TRBJ1-4, with a tentative D call TRBD1 (5 bases). The CDR3 totals 14 residues. CDR1 is SGHNT, CDR2 YYREEE, per germline (reference sequence). The germline V and J ends were trimmed by 0 bases and 7 bases, with 10 bases remaining between them. CDR3 nucleotide sequence: TGTGCCAGCAGCTTGGCGGGGGGAGGTGAAAAACTGTTTTTT. This encodes CASSLAGGGEKLFF.

The V and J genes are TRBV4-2 and TRBJ1-5; the D gene is possibly TRBD1 (6 bases). In germline, CDR1 is LGHNA, CDR2 YNFKEQ. This CDR3 region has 15 residues. Trimming left V 0 bases short and J 6 bases short, with 12 bases between. The CDR3: CASSQEVSTGQPQHF. CDR3 nucleotides: TGTGCCAGCAGCCAAGAAGTATCGACAGGTCAGCCCCAGCATTTT.

This clone was counted once. This chain joins TRBV18 and TRBJ1-2; 10 bases are a match to TRBD1. The germline V gene has CDR1 KGHSH and CDR2 LQKENI. The CDR3 loop spans 14 amino acids. With 3 bases clipped from V and 5 bases from J, the junction kept 3 bases outside the gene matches. The CDR3 nucleotides are TGTGCCAGCTCACCGGGACAGGGGACTTATGGCTACACCTTC. It encodes CASSPGQGTYGYTF.

The V call is TRBV6-1, the J call TRBJ1-2; weak D call: TRBD1 (6 bases). Germline assignment: CDR1 MNHNS and CDR2 SASEGT. V gave up 5 bases and J gave up 4 bases, with 14 bases separating them. CDR3 length: 14 residues. The CDR3 reads CASSHGQWPYGYTF. CDR3 DNA: TGTGCCAGCAGTCACGGACAGTGGCCCTATGGCTACACCTTC.

Written as DNA, the CDR3 is TGTGCCACCAGTGGCCGGGACAGGGACACCGGGGAGCTGTTTTTT. Translation gives CATSGRDRDTGELFF. The chain has TRBV24-1 and TRBJ2-2; 9 bases are shared with TRBD1. J lost 3 bases, V lost 5 bases, and 3 bases had no gene match. Germline assignment: CDR1 KGHDR and CDR2 SFDVKD. This CDR3 contains 15 residues.

The chain joins TRBV9 to TRBJ2-7; the match to TRBD2 covers 7 bases. CDR3 length equals 15 residues. V was pared by 3 bases and J by 2 bases, with 8 bases of the junction left unmatched. Germline CDR1 and CDR2: SGDLS and YYNGEE. DNA of the CDR3: TGTGCCAGCAGCGCCGACCTAGCGGCCACCTACGAGCAGTACTTC. Amino acid sequence: CASSADLAATYEQYF.

The chain links TRBV30 to TRBJ1-1, with D unclear. Trimming shortened V by 0 bases and J by 9 bases, and 11 bases separated the two germline ends. The CDR3 is 12 residues long. Germline V gene lookup returns CDR1 GTSNPN and CDR2 SVGIG (reference sequence). CDR3 nucleotide sequence: TGTGCCTGGAGTGTACTTGGGAGCAAAGCTTTCTTT. Its protein is CAWSVLGSKAFF.